This T cell receptor (beta chain) derives from a study of response to subunit inactivated influenza vaccine. Regarding the study as a whole: Each seasonal influenza vaccination, the authors suggested, recruits few new T cells.

Comment on this clonotype: The target antigen is unknown.

TCRdb passed the RT-PCR reads through MiXCR, listing each CDR3 protein once. This sample has hundreds of thousands of distinct CDR3 sequences, with less than 10% found just once. The CDR3 length is 15 residues. Per the germline V gene, CDR1 is MNHEY and CDR2 is SVGEGT. The ends were cut back, 2 bases at V and 5 bases at J, with 15 bases in the middle. This material consisted of PBMCs from blood, taken 23 months after vaccination. This clonotype originated in a man aged 45 to 75 who received an inactivated influenza vaccine. This chain links TRBV6-2 or TRBV6-3 with TRBJ1-1; D possibly corresponds to TRBD1 (6 bases). The DNA for the CDR3 is TGTGCCAGCAGTTACACCACAGGGCTGTGGACTGAAGCTTTCTTT. As protein: CASSYTTGLWTEAFF.